A selection of T cell receptor beta chains follows, all from one sample in a study of monozygotic twins with inflammatory bowel disease. TCRdb re-analyzed the 5' RACE reads; it lists each CDR3 protein once, without DNA. The listing contains roughly 320,000 distinct CDR3 sequences. Sequenced: blood. Receptor source: a human donor with ulcerative colitis or Crohn's disease, or a healthy co-twin of an affected twin (not recorded which). Each CDR3 is given with its conserved first and last residue.

V gene	J gene	CDR3 protein
TRBV5-1	TRBJ2-5	CASSNQGSRETQYF
TRBV5-4	TRBJ2-3	CASSLGQGWDTDTQYF
TRBV29-1	TRBJ2-5	CSVGMGLLFGEETQYF
TRBV23-1	TRBJ2-2	CASPTGDTGELFF
TRBV6-2/TRBV6-3	TRBJ1-5	CASSYSMGNQPQHF
TRBV19	TRBJ2-1	CASRPDRGLKNEQFF
TRBV2	TRBJ2-1	CASRIHISSYNEQFF
TRBV4-3	TRBJ2-1	CASSQELAGGQSYNEQFF
TRBV5-5	TRBJ1-1	CASSSTGQQNTEAFF
TRBV7-2	TRBJ1-1	CASSLPGLTEAFF
TRBV18	TRBJ2-1	CASSPRQGWNEQFF
TRBV29-1	TRBJ2-6	CSVGSIMEQTF